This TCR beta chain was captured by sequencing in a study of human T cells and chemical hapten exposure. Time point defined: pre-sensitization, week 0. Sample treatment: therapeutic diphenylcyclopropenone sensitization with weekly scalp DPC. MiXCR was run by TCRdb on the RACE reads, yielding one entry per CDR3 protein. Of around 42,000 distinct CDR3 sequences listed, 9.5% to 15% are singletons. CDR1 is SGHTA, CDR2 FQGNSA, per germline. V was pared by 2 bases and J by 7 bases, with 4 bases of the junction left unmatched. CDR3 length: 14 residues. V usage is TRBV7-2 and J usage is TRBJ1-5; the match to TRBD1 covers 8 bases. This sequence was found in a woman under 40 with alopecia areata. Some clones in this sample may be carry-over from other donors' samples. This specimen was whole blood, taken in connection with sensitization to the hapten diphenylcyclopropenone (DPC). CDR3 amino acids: CASSLQGAEQPQHF. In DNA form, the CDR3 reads TGTGCCAGCAGCTTACAGGGGGCGGAACAGCCCCAGCATTTT.